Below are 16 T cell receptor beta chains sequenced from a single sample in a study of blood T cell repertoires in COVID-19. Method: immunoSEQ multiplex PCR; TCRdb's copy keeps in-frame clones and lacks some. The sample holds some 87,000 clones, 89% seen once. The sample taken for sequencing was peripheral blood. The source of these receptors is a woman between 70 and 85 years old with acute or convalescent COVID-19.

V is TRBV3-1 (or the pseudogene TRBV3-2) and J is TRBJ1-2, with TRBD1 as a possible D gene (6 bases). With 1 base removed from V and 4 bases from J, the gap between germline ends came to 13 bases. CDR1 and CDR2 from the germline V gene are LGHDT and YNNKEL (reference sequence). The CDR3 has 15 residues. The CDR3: CASSQGPGAAYGYTF. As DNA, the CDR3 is TGTGCCAGCAGCCAAGGACCAGGGGCCGCCTATGGCTACACCTTC.

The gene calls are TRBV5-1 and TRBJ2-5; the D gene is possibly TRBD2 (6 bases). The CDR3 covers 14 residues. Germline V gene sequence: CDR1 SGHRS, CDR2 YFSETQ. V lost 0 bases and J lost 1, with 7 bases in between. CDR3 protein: CASSLGGTQETQYF. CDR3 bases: TGCGCCAGCAGCTTGGGCGGGACCCAAGAGACCCAGTACTTC.

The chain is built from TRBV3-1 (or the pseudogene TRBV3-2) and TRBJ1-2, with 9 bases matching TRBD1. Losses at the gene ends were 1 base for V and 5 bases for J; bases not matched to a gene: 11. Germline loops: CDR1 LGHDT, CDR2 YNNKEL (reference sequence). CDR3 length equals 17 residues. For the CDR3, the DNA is TGTGCCAGCAGCCAAGGTTTTGTGTTGACAGGGGGTTATGGCTACACCTTC. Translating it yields CASSQGFVLTGGYGYTF.

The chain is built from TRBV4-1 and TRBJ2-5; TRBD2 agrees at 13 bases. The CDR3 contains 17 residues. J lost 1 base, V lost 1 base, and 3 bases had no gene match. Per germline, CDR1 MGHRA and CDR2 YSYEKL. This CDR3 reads CASSQGRLAGGQETQYF. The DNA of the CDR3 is TGCGCCAGCAGCCAAGGTCGACTAGCGGGGGGCCAAGAGACCCAGTACTTC.

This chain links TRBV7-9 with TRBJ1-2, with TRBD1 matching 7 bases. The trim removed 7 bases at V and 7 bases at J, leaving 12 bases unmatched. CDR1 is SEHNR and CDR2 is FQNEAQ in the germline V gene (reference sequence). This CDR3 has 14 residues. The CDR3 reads CASTPDRARSGYTF. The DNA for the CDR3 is TGTGCCAGCACCCCCGACAGGGCTCGCAGTGGCTACACCTTC.

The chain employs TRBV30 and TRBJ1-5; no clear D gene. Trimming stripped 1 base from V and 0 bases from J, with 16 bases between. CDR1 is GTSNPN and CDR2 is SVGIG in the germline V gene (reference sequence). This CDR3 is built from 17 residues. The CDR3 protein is CAWSASRTENSNQPQHF. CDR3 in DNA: TGTGCCTGGAGTGCGTCTCGGACTGAGAATAGCAATCAGCCCCAGCATTTT.

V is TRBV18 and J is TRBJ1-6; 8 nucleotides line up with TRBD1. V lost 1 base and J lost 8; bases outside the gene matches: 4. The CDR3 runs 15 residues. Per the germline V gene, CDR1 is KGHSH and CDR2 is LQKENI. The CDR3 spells CASSPLGQEDSPLHF. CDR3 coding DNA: TGTGCCAGCTCACCACTGGGACAGGAAGATTCACCCCTCCACTTT.

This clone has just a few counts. CDR3 residues: CASSLGNLLRAEAFF. The CDR3 nucleotides read TGTGCCAGCAGCTTAGGTAACCTATTAAGAGCTGAAGCTTTCTTT. This chain joins TRBV11-2 and TRBJ1-1; D is unresolved. The V gene's germline CDR1 is SGHAT and CDR2 FQNNGV. The CDR3 totals 15 residues. V shed 1 base and J shed 6 bases, with 15 bases lying between them.

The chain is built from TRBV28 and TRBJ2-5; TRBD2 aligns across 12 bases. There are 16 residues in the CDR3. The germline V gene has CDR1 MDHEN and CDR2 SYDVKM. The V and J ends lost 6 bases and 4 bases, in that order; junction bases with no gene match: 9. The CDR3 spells CASRLSSGRARETQYF. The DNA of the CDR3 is TGTGCCAGCAGGCTATCTAGCGGGAGGGCGCGAGAGACCCAGTACTTC.

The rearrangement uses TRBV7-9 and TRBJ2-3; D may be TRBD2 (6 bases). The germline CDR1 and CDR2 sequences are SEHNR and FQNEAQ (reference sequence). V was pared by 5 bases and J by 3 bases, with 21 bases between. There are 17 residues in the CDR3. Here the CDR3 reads CASSPKLRESWTDTQYF. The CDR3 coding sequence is TGTGCCAGCAGCCCCAAGCTCCGGGAGTCGTGGACAGATACGCAGTATTTT. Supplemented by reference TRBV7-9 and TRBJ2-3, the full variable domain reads DTGVSQNPRHKITKRGQNVTFRCDPISEHNRLYWYRQTLGQGPEFLTYFQNEAQLEKSRLLSDRFSAERPKGSFSTLEIQRTEQGDSAMYLCASSPKLRESWTDTQYFGPGTRLTVL.

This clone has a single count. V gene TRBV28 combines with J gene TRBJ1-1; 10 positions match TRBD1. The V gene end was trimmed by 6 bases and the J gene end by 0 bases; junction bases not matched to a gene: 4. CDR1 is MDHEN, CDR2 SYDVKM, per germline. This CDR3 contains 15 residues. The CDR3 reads CASSRGTGVNTEAFF. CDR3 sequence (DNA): TGTGCCAGCAGCCGGGGGACAGGGGTGAACACTGAAGCTTTCTTT.

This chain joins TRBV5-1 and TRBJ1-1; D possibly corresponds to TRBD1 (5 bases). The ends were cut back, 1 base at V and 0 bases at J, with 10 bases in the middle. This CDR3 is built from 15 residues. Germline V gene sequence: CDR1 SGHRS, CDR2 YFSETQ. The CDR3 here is CASSLTGTMNTEAFF. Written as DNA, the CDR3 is TGCGCCAGCAGCTTGACAGGTACCATGAACACTGAAGCTTTCTTT.

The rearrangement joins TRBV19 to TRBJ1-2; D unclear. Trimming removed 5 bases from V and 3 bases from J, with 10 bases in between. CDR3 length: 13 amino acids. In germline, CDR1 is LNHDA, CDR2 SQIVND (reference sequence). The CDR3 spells CASSPRVYYGYTF. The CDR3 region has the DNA TGTGCCAGTAGTCCAAGAGTTTACTATGGCTACACCTTC.

The CDR3: CATSGGIGSNQPQHF. CDR3 in DNA: TGTGCCACCAGTGGGGGCATCGGTAGCAATCAGCCCCAGCATTTT. This chain links TRBV24-1 with TRBJ1-5; TRBD1 might be the D (5 bases). Germline loops: CDR1 KGHDR, CDR2 SFDVKD. The CDR3 is made up of 15 amino acids. V lost 5 bases and J 0 bases, leaving 10 bases between the germline ends.

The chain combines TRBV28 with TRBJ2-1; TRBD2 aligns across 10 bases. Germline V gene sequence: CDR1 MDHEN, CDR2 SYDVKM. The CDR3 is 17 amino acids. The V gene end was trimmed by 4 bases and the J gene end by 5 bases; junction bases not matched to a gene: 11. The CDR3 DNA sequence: TGTGCCAGCAGTTCCCTAAGCGGGAGGGCCCTCGACAATGAGCAGTTCTTC. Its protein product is CASSSLSGRALDNEQFF. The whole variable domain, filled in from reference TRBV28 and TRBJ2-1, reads DVKVTQSSRYLVKRTGEKVFLECVQDMDHENMFWYRQDPGLGLRLIYFSYDVKMKEKGDIPEGYSVSREKKERFSLILESASTNQTSMYLCASSSLSGRALDNEQFFGPGTRLTVL.

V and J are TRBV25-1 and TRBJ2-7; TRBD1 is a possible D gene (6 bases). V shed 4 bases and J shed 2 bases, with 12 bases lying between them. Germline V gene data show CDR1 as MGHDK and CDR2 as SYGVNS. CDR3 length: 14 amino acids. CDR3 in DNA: TGTGCCAGCAGTGCCCACGACAGGACCTACGAGCAGTACTTC. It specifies CASSAHDRTYEQYF.